This TCR beta chain appears in the sequencing data of a study of blood T cell repertoires in COVID-19. Study at large: Acute-phase and convalescent COVID-19 samples originated in the United States, Italy and Spain.

Produced via immunoSEQ multiplex PCR; TCRdb's table is partial and in-frame only. The sample holds about 400,000 clones, approximately 90% seen once. The CDR3 is 15 residues long. The V gene's germline CDR1 is WNHNN and CDR2 SYGVQD (reference sequence). Trimming took off 2 bases at V and 1 base at J, with 10 bases between the two ends. This study enrolled people aged roughly 18 to 90 from about 26 US geographic areas. Cohort allocation depended upon clinical history that participants reported. The chain combines TRBV10-1 with TRBJ2-3; possibly TRBD1 for D (6 bases). This sequence was found in a woman under 40 with acute COVID-19. The sequencing input was PBMCs or T cells enriched from blood (not recorded which). The CDR3 DNA reads as TGCGCCAGCAGTGAGATGACAGGTCGCACAGATACGCAGTATTTT. Amino acids: CASSEMTGRTDTQYF.